This TCR beta chain was profiled in a study of blood T cell repertoires in COVID-19. Study-level information: PBMCs, B-cell-depleted T cells, or T cells were the source of the cDNA or gDNA that made up the material.

The germline V gene has CDR1 LGHDT and CDR2 YNNKEL (reference sequence). Trimming cost V 4 bases and J 0 bases, with 11 bases left between them. CDR3 size: 15 residues. This clone showed up just once. Original processing methods: Reference gene primers were amplified, and this amplification served to estimate nucleated cell counts. The method was immunoSEQ multiplex PCR; TCRdb's version includes in-frame clones alone and lacks a portion of them. The V and J calls and clone size come from that table; D and trimming were worked out from the DNA. The sample includes about 300,000 clones, 70% to 90% of them seen just once.

The chain joins TRBV3-1 (or the pseudogene TRBV3-2) to TRBJ2-3; a weak D match, TRBD2 (6 bases). This TCR came from a young man who had recovered from COVID-19. Sequencing input: peripheral blood. In nucleotides, the CDR3 is TGTGCCAGCAGCCTTCATAGCGGTAGCACAGATACGCAGTATTTT. This codes for CASSLHSGSTDTQYF.